This T cell receptor (beta chain) originates from a study of cytotoxic CD8 clonotypes in ibrutinib-treated CLL. In the study overall: Overall, some 24 responses were partial and 2 complete; following median about 68 months, roughly 15 patients stayed remitted and roughly twelve progressed. With a range of 6 to 36, the median treatment time before response samples were taken was about twelve months. Study outcomes and limitations: Clonality increased at ibrutinib response and stayed stable in sustained remission. At progression, however, it fell back toward baseline. Clonality at baseline surpassed age-matched healthy donors and tracked circulating CD8+ T-cell counts.

The CDR3 spans 15 residues. V lost 3 bases to trimming and J lost 4 bases; unmatched junction nucleotides: 7. Germline V gives CDR1 KGHSH, CDR2 LQKENI. Method: immunoSEQ multiplex PCR; TCRdb's copy keeps in-frame clones and lacks some. The table records fewer than 400,000 clones, over 60% of them present only once. Note on this clone: The target antigen is unknown. The sample carries other DNA sequences with the same CDR3.

The chain recombines TRBV18 with TRBJ2-7, with 9 bases identical to TRBD1. This receptor was taken from a human donor with chronic lymphocytic leukemia. Specimen: PBMCs, collected after 36 months of ibrutinib treatment. In nucleotides, the CDR3 is TGTGCCAGCTCACCCCTACAGGGGGCGGTGTACGAGCAGTACTTC. This sequence encodes CASSPLQGAVYEQYF.